The 31 T cell receptor beta chains listed next were all sequenced from one sample in a study of CD4 T cells in relation to SARS-CoV-2 and coronaviruses. Their recognized antigens are unknown. The assay was immunoSEQ multiplex PCR, and TCRdb's table has in-frame clones only and misses some. The sample consists of about 36,000 clones, around 80% of them appearing once. The sequenced sample was memory CD4+ T cells from PBMCs, cultured in vitro. These receptor sequences come from an adult with COVID-19.

This clone has a single count. The gene calls are TRBV28 and TRBJ2-3; D is possibly TRBD1 or TRBD2 (6 bases each). The CDR3 contains 14 residues. Germline CDR1 is MDHEN and CDR2 is SYDVKM. V lost 6 bases to trimming and J lost 5 bases, with 15 bases between them. CDR3 in amino acids: CASRVGGGGDTQYF. The CDR3 nucleotides are TGTGCCAGCAGAGTTGGAGGAGGGGGAGATACGCAGTATTTT.

The chain employs TRBV7-2 and TRBJ1-6, with TRBD1 as a possible D gene (5 bases). Germline V gene data show CDR1 as SGHTA and CDR2 as FQGNSA. The CDR3 has 17 residues. V was cut by 4 bases and J by 0 bases, with 13 bases left in between. For the CDR3, the DNA is TGTGCCAGCAGCTCCCCGAGGGGCAGCTCCTATAATTCACCCCTCCACTTT. Translation: CASSSPRGSSYNSPLHF.

This chain joins TRBV5-6 and TRBJ2-5, with 10 nucleotides matching TRBD1. V dropped 4 bases and J dropped 4; count of bases not matched to a gene: 16. In germline, CDR1 is SGHDT, CDR2 YYEEEE. The CDR3 sequence is 18 residues long. CDR3 residues: CASSTRDRGQPVRETQYF. CDR3 in DNA: TGTGCCAGCAGCACCCGGGACAGGGGCCAACCGGTGAGAGAGACCCAGTACTTC. The complete variable domain, with remaining parts taken from reference TRBV5-6 and TRBJ2-5, reads DAGVTQSPTHLIKTRGQQVTLRCSPKSGHDTVSWYQQALGQGPQFIFQYYEEEERQRGNFPDRFSGHQFPNYSSELNVNALLLGDSALYLCASSTRDRGQPVRETQYFGPGTRLLVL.

The chain combines TRBV27 with TRBJ2-7; 9 bases map to TRBD2. CDR3 length: 16 amino acids. The ends lost 0 bases at V and 1 base at J; junction bases unmatched: 4. Germline values: CDR1 MNHEY, CDR2 SMNVEV (reference sequence). The CDR3 is CASSLSFLAGSYEQYF. DNA for the CDR3: TGTGCCAGCAGTTTATCCTTTCTAGCGGGATCCTACGAGCAGTACTTC.

The rearrangement links TRBV5-1 to TRBJ2-5; possibly TRBD1 or TRBD2 for D (5 bases each). This CDR3 comprises 15 residues. CDR1 SGHRS and CDR2 YFSETQ come from the germline V gene. The V and J ends lost 3 bases and 0 bases respectively, with 12 bases between them. In nucleotides, the CDR3 is TGCGCCAGCAGCTACTCGGGACGGAACCAAGAGACCCAGTACTTC. This encodes CASSYSGRNQETQYF. Looking up the rest from reference TRBV5-1 and TRBJ2-5 gives the full variable domain: KAGVTQTPRYLIKTRGQQVTLSCSPISGHRSVSWYQQTPGQGLQFLFEYFSETQRNKGNFPGRFSGRQFSNSRSEMNVSTLELGDSALYLCASSYSGRNQETQYFGPGTRLLVL.

This rearrangement joins TRBV7-9 to TRBJ1-5, with 7 bases aligning to TRBD1. The germline CDR1 and CDR2 sequences are SEHNR and FQNEAQ (reference sequence). V dropped 5 bases and J dropped 6; count of bases not matched to a gene: 7. The CDR3 totals 14 residues. The CDR3 DNA reads TGTGCCAGCAGCCACGACAGGGTGGGTCAGCCCCAGCATTTT. Translated, it gives CASSHDRVGQPQHF.

Only one count was recorded for this clone. The chain links TRBV7-3 to TRBJ2-3; D may be TRBD2 (5 bases). This CDR3 contains 16 residues. CDR1 SGHTA and CDR2 FQGTGA come from the germline V gene. V was cut by 2 bases and J by 2 bases, with 14 bases left in between. The CDR3 DNA is TGTGCCAGCAGCTTAGGAGGTCCGGTTAACACAGATACGCAGTATTTT. Amino acid sequence: CASSLGGPVNTDTQYF. Based on the CDR3 plus reference TRBV7-3 and TRBJ2-3, the full variable domain is GAGVSQTPSNKVTEKGKYVELRCDPISGHTALYWYRQSLGQGPEFLIYFQGTGAADDSGLPNDRFFAVRPEGSVSTLKIQRTERGDSAVYLCASSLGGPVNTDTQYFGPGTRLTVL.

This chain uses TRBV27 with TRBJ2-3; 12 bases line up with TRBD2. V gave up 2 bases and J gave up 2 bases; unmatched junction bases: 14. Germline V gene sequence: CDR1 MNHEY, CDR2 SMNVEV (reference sequence). This CDR3 is built from 20 residues. The DNA of the CDR3 is TGTGCCAGCAGTTTAAATTTCTGGACTAGCGGGATCCACCACACAGATACGCAGTATTTT. Its translation is CASSLNFWTSGIHHTDTQYF.

The genes are TRBV7-2 and TRBJ2-2; D might be TRBD1 (5 bases). This CDR3 comprises 14 residues. Trimming removed 5 bases at V and 6 bases at J, with 13 bases between. Germline V lookup: CDR1 SGHTA, CDR2 FQGNSA. This CDR3 is CASSPQGSPGELFF. In nucleotides, the CDR3 is TGTGCCAGCAGCCCGCAGGGTTCGCCCGGGGAGCTGTTTTTT.

V usage is TRBV29-1 and J usage is TRBJ2-7; 8 bases align to TRBD1. V lost 6 bases to trimming and J lost 3 bases; unmatched junction nucleotides: 4. Germline CDR1 and CDR2: SQVTM and ANQGSEA. This CDR3 comprises 12 residues. This chain's CDR3 is CSVGTGHYEQYF. The CDR3 DNA is TGCAGCGTGGGGACAGGTCACTACGAGCAGTACTTC.

This chain connects TRBV30 to TRBJ2-2; 8 nucleotides align to TRBD1. Looked up from germline, CDR1 is GTSNPN and CDR2 is SVGIG (reference sequence). V lost 3 bases, J lost 5 bases, and 5 bases stayed unmatched. The CDR3 runs to 14 residues. The chain's CDR3 is CAWRHTGGTGELFF. CDR3 nucleotide sequence: TGTGCCTGGAGACATACAGGGGGAACCGGGGAGCTGTTTTTT.

The chain combines TRBV6-1 with TRBJ2-1; D is uncertain. Germline lookup yields CDR1 MNHNS and CDR2 SASEGT. The CDR3 contains 12 residues. The V end lost 3 bases, the J end lost 6 bases, and 6 bases lay between the germline ends. CDR3 loop: CASSDNLNEQFF. The CDR3 region has the DNA TGTGCCAGCAGTGACAACCTCAATGAGCAGTTCTTC.

The V gene is TRBV12-5, the J gene TRBJ2-2; 13 nucleotides agree with TRBD2. With 5 bases clipped from V and 0 bases from J, the junction kept 12 bases outside the gene matches. Germline V CDR1 and CDR2: LGHNT, FRNRAP. The CDR3 has 20 residues. The DNA of the CDR3 is TGTGCTAGTGGTATAAAAGGACTAGCGGGAGAGGGTACGAACACCGGGGAGCTGTTTTTT. Its protein product is CASGIKGLAGEGTNTGELFF.

The rearrangement joins TRBV28 to TRBJ2-1; no firm D call. V lost 2 bases, J lost 10 bases, and 9 bases lay in between. Per the germline V gene, CDR1 is MDHEN and CDR2 is SYDVKM. CDR3 length: 12 amino acids. This CDR3 is CASSLRLKEQFF. The CDR3 DNA is TGTGCCAGCAGTTTACGTCTCAAAGAGCAGTTCTTC.

The V call is TRBV7-9, the J call TRBJ2-7, with 7 bases matching TRBD1. The length of the CDR3 is 14 residues. Germline V lookup: CDR1 SEHNR, CDR2 FQNEAQ (reference sequence). The V gene end was trimmed by 5 bases and the J gene end by 4 bases; junction bases not matched to a gene: 8. The CDR3 sequence: CASSLGTVPYEQYF. Written as DNA, the CDR3 is TGTGCCAGCAGCCTAGGGACAGTCCCATACGAGCAGTACTTC.

This chain uses TRBV7-2 with TRBJ2-1, with D tentatively TRBD1 (5 bases). Per germline, CDR1 SGHTA and CDR2 FQGNSA. The V gene lost 5 bases and the J gene lost 1 base, with 12 bases spanning the gap. The CDR3 loop spans 15 amino acids. Here the CDR3 reads CASSQGAVSYNEQFF. The CDR3 region has the DNA TGTGCCAGCAGCCAAGGGGCAGTTTCCTACAATGAGCAGTTCTTC.

The chain uses TRBV3-1 (or the pseudogene TRBV3-2) and TRBJ1-6; D is possibly TRBD1 (5 bases). This CDR3 is 15 amino acids long. Germline assignment: CDR1 LGHDT and CDR2 YNNKEL (reference sequence). The V gene lost 1 base and the J gene lost 8 bases, with 12 bases spanning the gap. Written as DNA, the CDR3 is TGTGCCAGCAGCCAAGGCGGGACCCTCGATTCACCCCTCCACTTT. It yields the protein CASSQGGTLDSPLHF.

A few counts support this clone. The gene calls are TRBV19 and TRBJ2-6; TRBD1 matches 10 bases. The CDR3 has 16 amino acids. The V and J ends lost 11 bases and 2 bases, in that order; junction bases with no gene match: 9. Germline V CDR1 and CDR2: LNHDA, SQIVND (reference sequence). The CDR3 coding sequence is TGTGCCGGAGGGGACAGGGGTTCCCCTGGGGCCAACGTCCTGACTTTC. Amino acids: CAGGDRGSPGANVLTF.

This rearrangement joins TRBV2 to TRBJ2-3, with D possibly matching TRBD2 (6 bases). Trimming shortened V by 1 base and J by 2 bases, and 13 bases separated the two germline ends. Germline assignment: CDR1 SNHLY and CDR2 FYNNEI. The CDR3 extends over 16 amino acids. The DNA of the CDR3 is TGTGCCAGCAGTGAAGAAGCGGGCTACTACACAGATACGCAGTATTTT. Its protein is CASSEEAGYYTDTQYF.

The chain carries TRBV6-4 and TRBJ2-2; D is perhaps TRBD2 (5 bases). Germline values: CDR1 MRHNA, CDR2 SNTAGT. V lost 5 bases to trimming and J lost 1 base, with 5 bases between them. The CDR3 is 13 amino acids. Here the CDR3 reads CASSSGNTGELFF. CDR3 nucleotide sequence: TGTGCCAGCAGTAGCGGGAACACCGGGGAGCTGTTTTTT.

The chain uses TRBV2 and TRBJ2-2; D possibly corresponds to TRBD1 (6 bases). V was trimmed by 7 bases and J by 4 bases, leaving 13 bases between them. The CDR3 contains 14 residues. Germline V CDR1 and CDR2: SNHLY, FYNNEI. As DNA, the CDR3 is TGTGCCAGCAAGGCACAGGGCGGCACCGGGGAGCTGTTTTTT. This translates into CASKAQGGTGELFF.

This clone was counted a single time. This chain uses TRBV28 with TRBJ1-3; D gene uncertain. CDR1 MDHEN and CDR2 SYDVKM come from the germline V gene. The CDR3 length is 16 residues. With 6 bases removed from V and 0 bases from J, the gap between germline ends came to 15 bases. DNA of the CDR3: TGTGCCAGCAGCCTGACACCGAGAAACTCTGGAAACACCATATATTTT. It codes for CASSLTPRNSGNTIYF.

This chain joins TRBV2 and TRBJ1-2; D is perhaps TRBD1 (5 bases). The CDR3 spans 14 residues. The V and J ends lost 5 bases and 0 bases respectively, with 10 bases between them. Looked up from germline, CDR1 is SNHLY and CDR2 is FYNNEI. CDR3 nucleotides: TGTGCCAGCAGTTCCCAGGGTTCTAACTATGGCTACACCTTC. This sequence encodes CASSSQGSNYGYTF.

This rearrangement joins TRBV6-2 or TRBV6-3 to TRBJ2-2, with 13 bases that match TRBD2. Trimming cost V 2 bases and J 1 base; bases outside gene matches: 7. The CDR3 spans 19 residues. Germline V gene data show CDR1 as MNHEY and CDR2 as SVGEGT. DNA of the CDR3: TGTGCCAGCAGTTACGATACTAGCGGGAGGGCCCGGAACACCGGGGAGCTGTTTTTT. Protein sequence: CASSYDTSGRARNTGELFF.

The CDR3 region is CASSALPGPRAGNEQFF. CDR3 nucleotides: TGCGCCAGCTCCGCCCTACCGGGACCTCGAGCGGGCAATGAGCAGTTCTTC. The genes are TRBV10-2 and TRBJ2-1; D possibly corresponds to TRBD2 (6 bases). Per germline, CDR1 WSHSY and CDR2 SAAADI. V gave up 8 bases and J gave up 6 bases, with 26 bases separating them. This CDR3 has 17 residues.

The V call is TRBV5-1, the J call TRBJ2-7, with D perhaps TRBD1 (5 bases). The germline V and J ends were trimmed by 4 bases and 2 bases, with 16 bases remaining between them. The CDR3 covers 15 residues. CDR1 and CDR2 from the germline V gene are SGHRS and YFSETQ. The CDR3 DNA sequence: TGCGCCAGCAGCCTTGGTAGGGGTTCTACCTACGAGCAGTACTTC. Translation: CASSLGRGSTYEQYF. The full variable domain, in which reference TRBV5-1 and TRBJ2-7 provide the parts outside the CDR3, is KAGVTQTPRYLIKTRGQQVTLSCSPISGHRSVSWYQQTPGQGLQFLFEYFSETQRNKGNFPGRFSGRQFSNSRSEMNVSTLELGDSALYLCASSLGRGSTYEQYFGPGTRLTVT.

This CDR3 is CASSFSLAGVYEQYF. The CDR3, as DNA: TGTGCCAGCAGTTTCTCTTTGGCTGGGGTCTACGAGCAGTACTTC. The rearrangement uses TRBV7-2 and TRBJ2-7; D not resolved. The germline V and J ends were trimmed by 6 bases and 3 bases, with 18 bases remaining between them. From germline, CDR1 is SGHTA and CDR2 FQGNSA. The CDR3 spans 15 residues. The full variable domain, its missing parts supplied by reference TRBV7-2 and TRBJ2-7, is GAGVSQSPSNKVTEKGKDVELRCDPISGHTALYWYRQSLGQGLEFLIYFQGNSAPDKSGLPSDRFSAERTGGSVSTLTIQRTQQEDSAVYLCASSFSLAGVYEQYFGPGTRLTVT.

This clone was picked up a small number of times. V and J are TRBV18 and TRBJ2-3; D call uncertain. Per germline, CDR1 KGHSH and CDR2 LQKENI. Trimming removed 3 bases from V and 0 bases from J, with 7 bases in between. The CDR3 runs to 14 residues. CDR3 in DNA: TGTGCCAGCTCACCCATAACAAGCACAGATACGCAGTATTTT. Amino acid sequence: CASSPITSTDTQYF.

The table lists this clone with a few counts. This rearrangement joins TRBV7-3 to TRBJ2-1, with TRBD2 matching 7 bases. J lost 7 bases, V lost 5 bases, and 14 bases had no gene match. The germline CDR1 and CDR2 sequences are SGHTA and FQGTGA. The CDR3 is 16 amino acids. In DNA, the CDR3 is TGTGCCAGCAGCGTTTTAGGAGGGAGGGCCGAGAATGAGCAGTTCTTC. It translates to CASSVLGGRAENEQFF.

As regards this clone: The germline gene is not matched at one end of the junction; a read error may be the cause. This CDR3 reads CASSPGLAGVVGTQYF. DNA of the CDR3: TGTGCTAGCAGCCCCGGACTAGCGGGAGTAGTTGGGACCCAGTACTTC. The chain has TRBV7-7 and TRBJ2-5; the match to TRBD2 covers 13 bases. The CDR3 is 16 residues long. The germline V gene has CDR1 SSHAT and CDR2 FNYEAQ (reference sequence).

The chain is built from TRBV12-1 and TRBJ2-3; the table's D call of TRBD1 was not tested on the DNA. TRBV12-1 is a known pseudogene. The CDR3 is 15 residues long. CDR3 DNA: TGTGCCAGCAGCTCCGGACAGGGGGCTACAGATACGCAGTATTTT. This sequence encodes CASSSGQGATDTQYF.